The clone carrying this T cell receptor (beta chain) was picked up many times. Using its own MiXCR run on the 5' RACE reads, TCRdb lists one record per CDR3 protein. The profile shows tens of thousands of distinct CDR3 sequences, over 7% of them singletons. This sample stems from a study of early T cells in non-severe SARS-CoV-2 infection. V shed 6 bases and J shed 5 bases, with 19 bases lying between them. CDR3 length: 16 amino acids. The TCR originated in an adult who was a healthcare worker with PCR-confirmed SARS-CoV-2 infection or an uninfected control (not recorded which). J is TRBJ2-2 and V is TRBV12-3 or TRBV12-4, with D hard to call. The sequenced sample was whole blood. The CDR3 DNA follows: TGTGCCAGCAGAGCCGGGCAGGAAGGGTCAACCGGGGAGCTGTTTTTT. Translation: CASRAGQEGSTGELFF.